Described below is a single T cell receptor (beta chain) sequence and its context. The antigen remains undetermined. The sample comes from a study of T-cell reconstitution after alpha-beta-depleted transplantation in children. This CDR3 comprises 14 residues. The V segment lost 7 bases and the J segment 9 bases; nucleotides outside the gene matches: 4. Germline loops: CDR1 MNHEY, CDR2 SMNVEV (reference sequence). A library of TCRbeta sequences, prepared with unique molecular identifiers, was generated. Via MiXCR, TCRdb re-called the PCR reads, giving one row per CDR3 protein. The data hold hundreds of thousands of distinct CDR3 sequences, with 13% observed a single time. General study results and limits: From newly produced T cells came most of the T-cell counts and diversity one year after transplant. In some patients, recipient T cells and intrathymic progenitors surviving conditioning explained high day-60 diversity. By about two months after transplant, alpha-beta T cells reportedly arose from several hundred graft clones that had expanded.

The chain recombines TRBV27 with TRBJ2-1; 15 bases are a match to TRBD2. The sequencing used PBMCs, mostly from graft donor cells, collected 360 days after TCRalphabeta/CD19-depleted stem cell transplant. This clonotype was obtained from a male patient between 10 and 17 years old who had a stem cell transplant for acute myeloid leukemia, so the T cells may come from the graft donor. CDR3 DNA sequence: TGTGCCAGCACGGGACTAGCGGGAGGACCTGAGCAGTTCTTC. Its protein is CASTGLAGGPEQFF.